Described below is a single T cell receptor (beta chain) sequence and its context. Its antigen is unknown. Resections took place in Japan or China from 2014 to 2017. H&E slides confirmed each diagnosis, reviewed by two pathologists independently. Premalignant or tumor cells were enriched by macro-dissection after pathologic assessment. With 4 bases removed from V and 5 bases from J, the gap between germline ends came to 13 bases. Germline CDR1 is SGDLS and CDR2 is YYNGEE. The CDR3 loop spans 14 amino acids. Clones were read by immunoSEQ multiplex PCR, and TCRdb kept only the in-frame ones, dropping some. This sample has around 4,500 clones, with roughly 78% found just once. The data were taken from a study of immune evolution from preneoplasia to lung adenocarcinoma. The study, taken as a whole, reports: Normal lung had the highest top T cell clone frequencies.

The TCR comes from a person aged 70 to 80 with lung adenocarcinoma. The rearrangement uses TRBV9 and TRBJ2-1, with D unresolved. The sequencing input was FFPE lung adenocarcinoma in situ tissue. DNA of the CDR3: TGTGCCAGCAGCCCCTGGCGGACCAACAATGAGCAGTTCTTC. Amino acid sequence: CASSPWRTNNEQFF.